This TCR beta chain comes out of a study of T cell changes during pregnancy in multiple sclerosis. The assay was immunoSEQ multiplex PCR, and TCRdb's table has in-frame clones only and misses some. Of roughly 84,000 clones listed, 90% to 95% are singletons. The CDR3 runs 15 residues. CDR1 is SGHRS, CDR2 YFSETQ, per germline. The trim removed 5 bases at V and 6 bases at J, leaving 7 bases unmatched. The clonotype comes from a female donor in good health, enrolled as a control in a pregnancy study. The sequencing used peripheral blood, collected in the third trimester of pregnancy. The chain carries TRBV5-1 and TRBJ2-7, with 14 bases that match TRBD2. The CDR3 loop reads CASRLGLAGVPEQYF. The CDR3 nucleotides are TGCGCCAGCAGACTGGGACTAGCGGGAGTCCCCGAGCAGTACTTC.